A single T cell receptor beta chain is shown here with its context. Its antigen remains unidentified. V lost 0 bases, J lost 5 bases, and 5 bases stayed unmatched. The CDR3 totals 15 residues. CDR1 is PRHDT and CDR2 is FYEKMQ in the germline V gene (reference sequence). CD8+ and CD4+ T cells circulating in blood were sequenced for TCR beta. TEMRA cells were enriched by FACS, while CD8+ and CD4+ T cells were obtained through a negative isolation that was performed magnetically. The data derive from a study of CD8 T cells in Susac syndrome. RNA amounts of about 0.45 to 1 ug underwent reverse transcription with random hexamers. The amplification used immunoSEQ multiplex PCR on TCR beta CDR3; it spanned 54 Vbeta and 13 Jbeta. In TCRdb, the immunoSEQ multiplex PCR reads were re-called with MiXCR into one record per CDR3 protein. The table has approximately 230,000 distinct CDR3 sequences, roughly 93% seen once.

Study conclusions and caveats: The study acknowledged a relatively small number of individuals in its TCR sequencing and HLA analysis.

The sequencing sample was made of CD4+ T cells from PBMCs. This TCR came from a human donor with multiple sclerosis. The chain carries TRBV13 and TRBJ2-3; 7 nucleotides match TRBD2. The CDR3 DNA reads as TGTGCCAGCAGCTTAGGGCCTAGCGGTGGAGATACGCAGTATTTT. Translated: CASSLGPSGGDTQYF.